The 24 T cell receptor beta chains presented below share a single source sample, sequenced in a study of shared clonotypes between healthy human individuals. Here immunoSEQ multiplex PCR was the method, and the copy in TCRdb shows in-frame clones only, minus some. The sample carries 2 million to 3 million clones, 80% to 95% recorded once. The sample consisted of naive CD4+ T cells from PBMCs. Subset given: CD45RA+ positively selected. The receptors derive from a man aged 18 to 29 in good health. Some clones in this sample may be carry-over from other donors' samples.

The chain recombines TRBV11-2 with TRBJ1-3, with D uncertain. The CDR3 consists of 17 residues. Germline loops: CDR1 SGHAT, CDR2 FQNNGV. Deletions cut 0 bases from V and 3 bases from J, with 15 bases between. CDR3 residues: CASSLDPNPRGGNTIYF. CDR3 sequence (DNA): TGTGCCAGCAGCTTAGATCCTAACCCCCGAGGTGGAAACACCATATATTTT.

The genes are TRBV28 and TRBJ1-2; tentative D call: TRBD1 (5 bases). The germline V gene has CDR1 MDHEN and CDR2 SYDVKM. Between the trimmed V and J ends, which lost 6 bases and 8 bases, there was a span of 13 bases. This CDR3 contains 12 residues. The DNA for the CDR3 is TGTGCCAGCAGCCTGTGGGGGGTAGGCTACACCTTC. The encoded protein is CASSLWGVGYTF.

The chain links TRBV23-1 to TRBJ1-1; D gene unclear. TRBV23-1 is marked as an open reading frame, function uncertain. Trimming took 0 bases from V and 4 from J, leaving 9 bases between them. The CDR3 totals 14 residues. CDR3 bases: TGCGCCAGCAGTCAATCGAGAAGGTCCACTGAAGCTTTCTTT. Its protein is CASSQSRRSTEAFF.

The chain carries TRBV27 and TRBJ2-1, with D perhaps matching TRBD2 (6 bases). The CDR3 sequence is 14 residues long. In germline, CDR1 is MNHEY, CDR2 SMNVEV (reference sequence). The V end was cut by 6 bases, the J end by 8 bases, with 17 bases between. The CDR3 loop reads CASRHRGTADEQFF. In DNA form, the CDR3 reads TGTGCCAGCAGACACCGCGGGACTGCAGATGAGCAGTTCTTC.

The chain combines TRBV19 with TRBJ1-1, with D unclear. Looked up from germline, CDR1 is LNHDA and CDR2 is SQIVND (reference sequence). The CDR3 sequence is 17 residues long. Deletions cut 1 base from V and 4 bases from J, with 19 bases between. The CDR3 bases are TGTGCCAGTAGTATAGTAGAAGGAGGCGCGGAGGGCACTGAAGCTTTCTTT. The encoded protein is CASSIVEGGAEGTEAFF. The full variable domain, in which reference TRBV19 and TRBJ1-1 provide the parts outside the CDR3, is DGGITQSPKYLFRKEGQNVTLSCEQNLNHDAMYWYRQDPGQGLRLIYYSQIVNDFQKGDIAEGYSVSREKKESFPLTVTSAQKNPTAFYLCASSIVEGGAEGTEAFFGQGTRLTVV.

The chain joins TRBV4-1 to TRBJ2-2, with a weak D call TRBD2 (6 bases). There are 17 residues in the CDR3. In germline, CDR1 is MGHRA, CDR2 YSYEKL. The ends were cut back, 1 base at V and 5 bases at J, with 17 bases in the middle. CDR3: CASSQGEAGRRTGELFF. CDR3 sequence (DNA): TGCGCCAGCAGCCAAGGGGAGGCGGGGCGGCGGACCGGGGAGCTGTTTTTT.

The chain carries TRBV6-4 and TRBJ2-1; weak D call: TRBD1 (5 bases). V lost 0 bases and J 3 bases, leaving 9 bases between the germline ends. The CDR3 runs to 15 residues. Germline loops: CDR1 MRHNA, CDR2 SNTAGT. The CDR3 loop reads CASSDSRTGYNEQFF. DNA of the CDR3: TGTGCCAGCAGTGACTCCCGTACAGGCTACAATGAGCAGTTCTTC.

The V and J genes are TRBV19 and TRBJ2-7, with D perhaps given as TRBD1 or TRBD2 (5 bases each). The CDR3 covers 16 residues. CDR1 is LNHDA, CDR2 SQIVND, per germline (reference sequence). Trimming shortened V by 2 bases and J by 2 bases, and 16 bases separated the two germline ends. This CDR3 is CASSIYGAGSPYEQYF. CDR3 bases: TGTGCCAGTAGTATATACGGGGCAGGGAGCCCCTACGAGCAGTACTTC.

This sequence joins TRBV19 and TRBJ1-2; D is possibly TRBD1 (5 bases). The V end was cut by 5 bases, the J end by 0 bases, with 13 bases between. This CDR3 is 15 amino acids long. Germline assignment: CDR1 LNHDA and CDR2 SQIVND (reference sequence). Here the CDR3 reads CASSSRALANYGYTF. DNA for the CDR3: TGTGCCAGTAGTTCCAGGGCTCTCGCTAACTATGGCTACACCTTC. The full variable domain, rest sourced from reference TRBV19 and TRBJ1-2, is DGGITQSPKYLFRKEGQNVTLSCEQNLNHDAMYWYRQDPGQGLRLIYYSQIVNDFQKGDIAEGYSVSREKKESFPLTVTSAQKNPTAFYLCASSSRALANYGYTFGSGTRLTVV.

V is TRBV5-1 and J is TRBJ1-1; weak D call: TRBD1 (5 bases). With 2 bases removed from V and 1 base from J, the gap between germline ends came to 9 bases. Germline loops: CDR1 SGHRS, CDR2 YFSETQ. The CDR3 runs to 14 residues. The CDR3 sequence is CASSFQTENTEAFF. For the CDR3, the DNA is TGCGCCAGCAGCTTTCAGACAGAGAACACTGAAGCTTTCTTT.

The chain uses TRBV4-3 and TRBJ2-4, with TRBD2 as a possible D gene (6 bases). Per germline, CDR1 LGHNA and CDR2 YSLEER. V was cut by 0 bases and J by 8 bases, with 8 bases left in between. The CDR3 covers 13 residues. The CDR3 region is CASSQDTGDIQYF. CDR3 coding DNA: TGCGCCAGCAGCCAAGATACGGGGGACATTCAGTACTTC.

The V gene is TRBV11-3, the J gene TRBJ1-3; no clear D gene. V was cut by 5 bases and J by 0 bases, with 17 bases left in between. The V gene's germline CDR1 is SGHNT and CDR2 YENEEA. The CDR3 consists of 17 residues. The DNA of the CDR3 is TGTGCCAGCAGCGCAACCCTGTGGCGAGGCTCTGGAAACACCATATATTTT. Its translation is CASSATLWRGSGNTIYF.

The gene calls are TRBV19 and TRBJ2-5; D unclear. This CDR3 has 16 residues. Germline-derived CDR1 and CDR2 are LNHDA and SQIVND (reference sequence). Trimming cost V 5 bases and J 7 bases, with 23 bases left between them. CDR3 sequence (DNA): TGTGCCAGTAGTCCCCGTTTGTCGGCAAATGTGGCGACCCAGTACTTC. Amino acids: CASSPRLSANVATQYF. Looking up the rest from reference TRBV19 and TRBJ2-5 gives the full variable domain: DGGITQSPKYLFRKEGQNVTLSCEQNLNHDAMYWYRQDPGQGLRLIYYSQIVNDFQKGDIAEGYSVSREKKESFPLTVTSAQKNPTAFYLCASSPRLSANVATQYFGPGTRLLVL.

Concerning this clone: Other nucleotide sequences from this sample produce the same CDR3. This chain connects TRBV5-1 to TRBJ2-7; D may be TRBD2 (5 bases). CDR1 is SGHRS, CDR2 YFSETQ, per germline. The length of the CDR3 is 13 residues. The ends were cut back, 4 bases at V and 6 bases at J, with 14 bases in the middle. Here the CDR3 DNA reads TGCGCCAGCAGCCTCGAGGGCTGGGGCGAGCAGTACTTC. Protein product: CASSLEGWGEQYF.

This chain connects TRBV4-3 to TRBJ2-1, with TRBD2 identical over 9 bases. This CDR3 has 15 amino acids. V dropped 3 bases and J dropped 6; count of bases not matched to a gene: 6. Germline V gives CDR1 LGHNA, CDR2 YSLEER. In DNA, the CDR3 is TGCGCCAGCAGCCAGGACGGACTAGCGTTCAATGAGCAGTTCTTC. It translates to CASSQDGLAFNEQFF.

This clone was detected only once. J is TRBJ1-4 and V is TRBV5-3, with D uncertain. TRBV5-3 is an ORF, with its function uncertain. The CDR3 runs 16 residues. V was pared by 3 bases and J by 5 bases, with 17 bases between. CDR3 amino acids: CARSWGSGYVNEKLFF. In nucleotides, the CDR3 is TGTGCCAGAAGCTGGGGTTCGGGGTACGTAAATGAAAAACTGTTTTTT.

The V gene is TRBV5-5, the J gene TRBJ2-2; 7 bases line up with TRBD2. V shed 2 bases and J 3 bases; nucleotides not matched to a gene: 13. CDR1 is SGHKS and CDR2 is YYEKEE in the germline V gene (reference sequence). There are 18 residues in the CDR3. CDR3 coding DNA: TGTGCCAGCAGCTTTGGTTTTCTCGGGGGGTTTCACACCGGGGAGCTGTTTTTT. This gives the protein CASSFGFLGGFHTGELFF.

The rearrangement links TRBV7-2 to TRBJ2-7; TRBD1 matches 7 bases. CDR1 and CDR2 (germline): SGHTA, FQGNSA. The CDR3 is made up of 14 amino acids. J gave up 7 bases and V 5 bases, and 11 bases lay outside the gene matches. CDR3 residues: CASSRRETRGEQYF. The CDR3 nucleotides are TGTGCCAGCAGCCGACGGGAAACCAGGGGGGAGCAGTACTTC.

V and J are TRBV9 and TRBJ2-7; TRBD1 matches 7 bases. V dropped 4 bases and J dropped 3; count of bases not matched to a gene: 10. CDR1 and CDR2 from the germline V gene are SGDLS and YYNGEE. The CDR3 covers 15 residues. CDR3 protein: CASSSGTETFYEQYF. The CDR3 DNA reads TGTGCCAGCAGCTCTGGGACAGAAACTTTCTACGAGCAGTACTTC.

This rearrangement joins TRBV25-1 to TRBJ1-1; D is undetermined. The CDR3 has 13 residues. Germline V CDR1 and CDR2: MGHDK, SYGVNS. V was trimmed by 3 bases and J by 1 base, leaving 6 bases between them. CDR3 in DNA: TGTGCCAGCAGTGAGCAACCGAACACTGAAGCTTTCTTT. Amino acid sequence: CASSEQPNTEAFF.

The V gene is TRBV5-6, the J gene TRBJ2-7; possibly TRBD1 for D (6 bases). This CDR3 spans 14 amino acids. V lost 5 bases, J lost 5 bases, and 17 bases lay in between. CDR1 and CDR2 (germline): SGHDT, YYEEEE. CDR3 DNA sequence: TGTGCCAGCAGAGGGATACGGGACACCCACGAGCAGTACTTC. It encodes CASRGIRDTHEQYF. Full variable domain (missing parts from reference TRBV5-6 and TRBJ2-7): DAGVTQSPTHLIKTRGQQVTLRCSPKSGHDTVSWYQQALGQGPQFIFQYYEEEERQRGNFPDRFSGHQFPNYSSELNVNALLLGDSALYLCASRGIRDTHEQYFGPGTRLTVT.

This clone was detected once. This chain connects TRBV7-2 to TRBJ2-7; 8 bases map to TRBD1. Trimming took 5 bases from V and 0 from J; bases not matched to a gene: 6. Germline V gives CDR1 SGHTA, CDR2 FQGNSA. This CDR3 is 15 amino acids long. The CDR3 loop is CASSPPGTGSYEQYF. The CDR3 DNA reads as TGTGCCAGCAGCCCCCCCGGGACAGGCTCCTACGAGCAGTACTTC.

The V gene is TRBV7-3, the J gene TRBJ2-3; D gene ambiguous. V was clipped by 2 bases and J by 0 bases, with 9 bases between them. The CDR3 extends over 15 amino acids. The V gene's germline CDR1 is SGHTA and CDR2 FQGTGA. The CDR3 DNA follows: TGTGCCAGCAGCTTAGACCGTTCTAGCACAGATACGCAGTATTTT. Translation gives CASSLDRSSTDTQYF.

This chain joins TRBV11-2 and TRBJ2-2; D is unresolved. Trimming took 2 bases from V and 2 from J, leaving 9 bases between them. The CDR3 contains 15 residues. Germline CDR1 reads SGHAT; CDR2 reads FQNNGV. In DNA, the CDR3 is TGTGCCAGCAGCTTATTAGTCGGAAACACCGGGGAGCTGTTTTTT. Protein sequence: CASSLLVGNTGELFF.